A single sample gave rise to the 17 T cell receptor beta chains below, sequenced in a study of blood T cell repertoires in COVID-19 (dated by TCRdb to 2018 to 2021). Receptor libraries were prepared by the immunoSEQ multiplex PCR assay. TCRdb re-hosts the immuneACCESS table, in-frame sequences only. Its copies lack some clones; in the studies checked, an unresolved V gene accounts for under half of them, and the cause for the rest is not known. Counted in this sample were 200,000 to 300,000 clones; around 84% of them appeared once. The top ten clones comprise over 5% of the sample. The sample consisted of peripheral blood. The receptors here all came from a woman in her sixties or seventies with COVID-19, enrolled during active disease.

The chain carries TRBV7-6 and TRBJ2-3; TRBD2 matches at 7 bases. The germline V gene encodes CDR1 SGHVS and CDR2 FNYEAQ. This CDR3 has 13 residues. Trimming at V came to 8 bases and at J to 6 bases, leaving 8 bases not matched to a gene. The CDR3 DNA is TGTGCCAGCGGCCTGGGAGGGGCGGATACGCAGTATTTT. Protein: CASGLGGADTQYF.

The V call is TRBV19, the J call TRBJ1-5; tentatively, D is TRBD1 (5 bases). Trimming cost V 7 bases and J 0 bases, with 22 bases left between them. The CDR3 length is 18 residues. CDR1 LNHDA and CDR2 SQIVND come from the germline V gene (reference sequence). CDR3 amino acids: CASKEGRASKPSNQPQHF. For the CDR3, the DNA is TGTGCCAGTAAAGAAGGCAGGGCAAGCAAACCTAGCAATCAGCCCCAGCATTTT.

This chain uses TRBV28 with TRBJ1-2; 9 nucleotides match TRBD1. Trimming at V came to 6 bases and at J to 3 bases, leaving 8 bases not matched to a gene. CDR3 length: 15 residues. Germline V gives CDR1 MDHEN, CDR2 SYDVKM. The CDR3: CASRDNRGRDYGYTF. In nucleotides, the CDR3 is TGTGCCAGCAGGGACAACAGGGGGCGCGACTATGGCTACACCTTC.

The DNA of the CDR3 is TGTGCCAGCAGGGCCGGGACAGGGATTTACTATGGCTACACCTTC. This sequence encodes CASRAGTGIYYGYTF. V is TRBV28 and J is TRBJ1-2; 9 positions match TRBD1. The CDR3 is 15 amino acids. CDR1 and CDR2 from the germline V gene are MDHEN and SYDVKM. V lost 6 bases and J lost 3; bases outside the gene matches: 8.

As DNA, the CDR3 is TGTGCCACCAGCAGATGGGCGGGAGGGCCCGGAGCAGATACGCAGTATTTT. It specifies CATSRWAGGPGADTQYF. The J gene is TRBJ2-3, the V gene TRBV15, with 9 positions matching TRBD2. Looked up from germline, CDR1 is LNHNV and CDR2 is YYDKDF (reference sequence). The V segment lost 2 bases and the J segment 4 bases; nucleotides outside the gene matches: 10. The CDR3 spans 17 residues.

This clone was detected a few times. The chain links TRBV30 to TRBJ2-3; TRBD2 matches at 8 bases. Per the germline V gene, CDR1 is GTSNPN and CDR2 is SVGIG (reference sequence). The CDR3 spans 14 residues. Trimming took 8 bases from V and 2 from J; bases not matched to a gene: 9. The chain's CDR3 is CAHGGGLATDTQYF. The CDR3, as DNA: TGTGCCCACGGAGGAGGACTAGCCACAGATACGCAGTATTTT.

V is TRBV7-3 and J is TRBJ2-2; 7 bases agree with TRBD2. CDR3 length: 15 amino acids. CDR1 and CDR2 from the germline V gene are SGHTA and FQGTGA. V gave up 5 bases and J gave up 5 bases; unmatched junction bases: 8. CDR3 DNA: TGTGCCAGCAGCCGCGGACTAGTCAGTACCGGGGAGCTGTTTTTT. Amino acids: CASSRGLVSTGELFF.

The chain couples TRBV6-2 or TRBV6-3 to TRBJ2-1; D is possibly TRBD2 (7 bases). The CDR3 covers 15 residues. Germline V lookup: CDR1 MNHEY, CDR2 SVGEGT. Deletions cut 0 bases from V and 9 bases from J, with 15 bases between. The CDR3 sequence: CASSYSRGGESEQFF. The CDR3 DNA reads as TGTGCCAGCAGTTACTCGCGCGGGGGCGAGAGTGAGCAGTTCTTC.

The chain carries TRBV28 and TRBJ2-1; TRBD1 might be the D (6 bases). Germline CDR1 and CDR2: MDHEN and SYDVKM. The CDR3 has 14 amino acids. Deletions cut 3 bases from V and 10 bases from J, with 16 bases between. CDR3 in amino acids: CASSLSTGGREQFF. CDR3 nucleotides: TGTGCCAGCAGTTTGTCAACTGGGGGCAGGGAGCAGTTCTTC.

This clone was picked up one time. The V and J genes are TRBV30 and TRBJ1-4; D is ambiguous. Germline CDR1 is GTSNPN and CDR2 is SVGIG (reference sequence). CDR3 length: 13 amino acids. V lost 2 bases and J lost 7, with 11 bases in between. The CDR3 region has the DNA TGTGCCTGGAGTAACGAATACGGTGAAAAACTGTTTTTT. Protein sequence: CAWSNEYGEKLFF.

This clone was observed a single time. The genes are TRBV20-1 and TRBJ1-1, with D tentatively TRBD1 (5 bases). Per germline, CDR1 DFQATT and CDR2 SNEGSKA (reference sequence). The CDR3 is made up of 11 amino acids. CDR3 protein: CSPGVYTEAFF. CDR3 DNA: TGCAGCCCGGGGGTATACACTGAAGCTTTCTTT.

The chain links TRBV29-1 to TRBJ2-2; D gene unclear. Germline V gene data show CDR1 as SQVTM and CDR2 as ANQGSEA. V shed 7 bases and J shed 4 bases, with 13 bases lying between them. This CDR3 is 13 amino acids long. The CDR3 DNA is TGCAGCGCTAATATCATGGCCACCGGGGAGCTGTTTTTT. The encoded protein is CSANIMATGELFF.

The V call is TRBV6-5, the J call TRBJ1-4; possibly TRBD1 for D (6 bases). CDR1 and CDR2 (germline): MNHEY, SVGAGI. This CDR3 has 12 amino acids. Deletions cut 2 bases from V and 10 bases from J, with 8 bases between. The CDR3 region is CASSYGGAKLFF. CDR3 bases: TGTGCCAGCAGTTACGGGGGCGCAAAACTGTTTTTT.

V and J are TRBV30 and TRBJ1-3; 8 bases are shared with TRBD1. Germline V lookup: CDR1 GTSNPN, CDR2 SVGIG (reference sequence). The CDR3 sequence is 13 residues long. After removal of 1 base from V and 14 bases from J, the junction contained 10 bases not matched to a gene. The CDR3 DNA reads TGTGCCTGGAGTGGGCAGGGGGCACTGGGTCTATATTTT. Translated, it gives CAWSGQGALGLYF.

The rearrangement uses TRBV30 and TRBJ1-6; D uncertain. V was shortened by 0 bases and J by 7 bases, with 10 bases between the two germline ends. This CDR3 spans 14 amino acids. Germline assignment: CDR1 GTSNPN and CDR2 SVGIG (reference sequence). CDR3 region: CAWSVGLSNSPLHF. The CDR3 DNA is TGTGCCTGGAGTGTCGGTCTCTCGAATTCACCCCTCCACTTT.

This sequence joins TRBV12-3 or TRBV12-4 and TRBJ2-1; weak D call: TRBD2 (5 bases). The CDR3 contains 12 residues. Between the trimmed V and J ends, which lost 7 bases and 8 bases, there was a span of 12 bases. CDR3 region: CASKGVPHEQFF. The CDR3 coding sequence is TGTGCCAGCAAGGGAGTCCCCCATGAGCAGTTCTTC.

This clone was seen once. The chain has TRBV7-2 and TRBJ2-1; TRBD2 aligns across 9 bases. The CDR3 contains 16 residues. Looked up from germline, CDR1 is SGHTA and CDR2 is FQGNSA. V was clipped by 5 bases and J by 9 bases; unmatched bases: 14. CDR3 bases: TGTGCCAGCAGCCAAAGAACCTTTAGCGGGAGTCCTGAGCAGTTCTTC. This gives the protein CASSQRTFSGSPEQFF.